This TCR beta chain was identified in a study of Ad26.COV2.S vaccination and SARS-CoV-2 variants. Findings and limits, study-wide: After vaccination, reports described spike-specific CD8+ and CD4+ T cell responses as showing substantial breadth.

CDR3 size: 15 residues. Germline-derived CDR1 and CDR2 are LNHDA and SQIVND (reference sequence). J lost 6 bases, V lost 3 bases, and 5 bases had no gene match. On this clone: What it binds is not known.

Indicated treatment: about 20 received Ad26.COV2.S at low or high dose, single or two shots; several received placebo; per-sample allocation not given. Samples came from day 63 after the first vaccine or placebo injection. Vaccine was an Ad26 vector expressing Wuhan-strain SARS-CoV-2 spike. Clones were read by immunoSEQ multiplex PCR, and TCRdb kept only the in-frame ones, dropping some. The sample includes roughly 420,000 clones, around 89% of them seen just once. This receptor was obtained from a person aged 18-60 years who received the Ad26.COV2.S COVID-19 vaccine or a placebo. This specimen was peripheral blood, taken in a trial of Ad26.COV2.S vaccine versus placebo. The chain uses TRBV19 and TRBJ1-5, with TRBD1 identical over 10 bases. This chain's CDR3 is CASSIRQGAAQPQHF. The DNA of the CDR3 is TGTGCCAGTAGTATCCGACAGGGGGCAGCTCAGCCCCAGCATTTT.